The subject of this entry is one T cell receptor beta chain. Between the trimmed V and J ends, which lost 5 bases and 4 bases, there was a span of 8 bases. From germline, CDR1 is MDHEN and CDR2 SYDVKM. This CDR3 is 12 amino acids long. These data belong to a study of T cell changes during pregnancy in multiple sclerosis. TCRdb's table, derived via immunoSEQ multiplex PCR, lists solely in-frame clones and lacks some. This table has about 44,000 clones, approximately 96% appearing once. The J gene is TRBJ1-2, the V gene TRBV28; D is perhaps TRBD1 (6 bases). Sequencing was performed on peripheral blood, taken in the second trimester of pregnancy. The TCR originated in a female donor with multiple sclerosis, enrolled in a pregnancy study. Here the CDR3 DNA reads TGTGCCAGCAGTGGGGACATCTATGGCTACACCTTC. It yields the protein CASSGDIYGYTF.